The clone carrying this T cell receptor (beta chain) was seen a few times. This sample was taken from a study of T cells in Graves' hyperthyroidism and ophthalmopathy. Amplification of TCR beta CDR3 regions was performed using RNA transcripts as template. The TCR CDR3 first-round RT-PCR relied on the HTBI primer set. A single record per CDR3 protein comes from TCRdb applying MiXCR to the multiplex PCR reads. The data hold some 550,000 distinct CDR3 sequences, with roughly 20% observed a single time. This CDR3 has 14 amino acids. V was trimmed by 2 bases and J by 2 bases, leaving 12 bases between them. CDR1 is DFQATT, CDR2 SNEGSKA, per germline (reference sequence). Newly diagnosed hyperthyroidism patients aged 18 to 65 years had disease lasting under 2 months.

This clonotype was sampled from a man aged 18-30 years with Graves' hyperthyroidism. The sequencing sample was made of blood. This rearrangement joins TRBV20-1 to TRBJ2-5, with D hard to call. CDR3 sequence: CSARTGGPQETQYF. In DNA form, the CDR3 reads TGCAGTGCTAGAACCGGCGGCCCACAAGAGACCCAGTACTTC.